The 32 T cell receptor beta chains listed next were all sequenced from one sample in a study of blood T cell repertoires in COVID-19. Clones were sequenced by immunoSEQ multiplex PCR, and TCRdb holds only the in-frame ones, with some missing. The sample records hundreds of thousands of clones, 88% being singletons. Sequencing was done on a sample of PBMCs or T cells enriched from blood (not recorded which). The receptor source for this set is a woman between 40 and 50 years old with acute COVID-19.

The chain employs TRBV19 and TRBJ1-2; D gene unclear. V was cut by 3 bases and J by 7 bases, with 9 bases left in between. Germline V gene lookup returns CDR1 LNHDA and CDR2 SQIVND (reference sequence). The CDR3 runs to 12 residues. CDR3 amino acids: CASSISSGGYTF. In nucleotides, the CDR3 is TGTGCCAGTAGTATTTCTTCGGGTGGCTACACCTTC. Variable domain in full (rest from reference TRBV19 and TRBJ1-2): DGGITQSPKYLFRKEGQNVTLSCEQNLNHDAMYWYRQDPGQGLRLIYYSQIVNDFQKGDIAEGYSVSREKKESFPLTVTSAQKNPTAFYLCASSISSGGYTFGSGTRLTVV.

The rearrangement links TRBV30 to TRBJ2-7; no clear D. This CDR3 spans 11 amino acids. With 0 bases removed from V and 5 bases from J, the gap between germline ends came to 5 bases. CDR1 and CDR2 (germline): GTSNPN, SVGIG (reference sequence). The CDR3 nucleotides read TGTGCCTGGAGTGTAGCCGACGAGCAGTACTTC. Its translation: CAWSVADEQYF.

The chain couples TRBV30 to TRBJ1-3, with D perhaps matching TRBD1 (5 bases). The germline gives CDR1 GTSNPN, CDR2 SVGIG (reference sequence). V dropped 0 bases and J dropped 7 bases, with 10 bases sitting between them. The CDR3 runs 13 residues. The DNA of the CDR3 is TGTGCCTGGAGTGTGGGACTTCAGAACACCATATATTTT. This encodes CAWSVGLQNTIYF.

This clone was seen just once. The chain carries TRBV5-1 and TRBJ2-3; 9 bases line up with TRBD2. The CDR3 contains 15 residues. In germline, CDR1 is SGHRS, CDR2 YFSETQ. With V trimmed by 2 bases and J by 6 bases, 7 bases remained unmatched. CDR3 region: CASSFLAGSLDTQYF. The CDR3 coding sequence is TGCGCCAGCAGCTTCCTAGCGGGGAGCTTGGATACGCAGTATTTT.

This clone was seen a single time. The chain has TRBV2 and TRBJ1-2, with TRBD1 identical over 12 bases. Germline V lookup: CDR1 SNHLY, CDR2 FYNNEI. J gave up 4 bases and V 7 bases, and 4 bases lay outside the gene matches. The CDR3 length is 14 residues. CDR3 sequence (DNA): TGTGCCAGCATTGGGGGACAGGGGGCCTATGGCTACACCTTC. Translating it yields CASIGGQGAYGYTF.

This clone came up a few times. The genes are TRBV15 and TRBJ1-1; TRBD1 might be the D (5 bases). CDR1 and CDR2 from the germline V gene are LNHNV and YYDKDF (reference sequence). V was cut by 0 bases and J by 4 bases, with 12 bases left in between. The CDR3 is 15 amino acids. CDR3 loop: CATSRDRDSLTEAFF. CDR3 sequence (DNA): TGTGCCACCAGCAGAGATCGAGACAGCCTCACTGAAGCTTTCTTT.

This clone was counted between two and nine times. The rearrangement joins TRBV13 to TRBJ1-3; 7 bases are shared with TRBD1. Trimming removed 4 bases from V and 14 bases from J; junction bases left unmatched: 14. The CDR3 is made up of 14 amino acids. Germline V gene data show CDR1 as PRHDT and CDR2 as FYEKMQ (reference sequence). This CDR3 reads CASSSRQVKTGVYF. The CDR3 region has the DNA TGTGCCAGCAGCTCAAGACAGGTCAAAACAGGGGTATATTTT.

J is TRBJ1-3 and V is TRBV3-1 (or the pseudogene TRBV3-2); D might be TRBD1 (5 bases). This CDR3 has 16 residues. V was clipped by 1 base and J by 4 bases, with 14 bases between them. Germline V gene lookup returns CDR1 LGHDT and CDR2 YNNKEL (reference sequence). The DNA for the CDR3 is TGTGCCAGCAGCCAAGGGGCAGGGTCGTCAGGAAACACCATATATTTT. Residues: CASSQGAGSSGNTIYF.

The chain combines TRBV11-2 with TRBJ1-2, with D perhaps matching TRBD1 (5 bases). V shed 5 bases and J shed 8 bases, with 18 bases lying between them. CDR1 is SGHAT, CDR2 FQNNGV, per germline. The CDR3 runs 14 residues. This CDR3 reads CASSPTRGVQGYTF. The CDR3 DNA sequence: TGTGCCAGCAGCCCCACCCGGGGGGTACAGGGCTACACCTTC.

CDR3 nucleotides: TGTGCCAGCAGTGAATCTGACAGGACAGGGACCTATGGCTACACCTTC. Amino acid sequence: CASSESDRTGTYGYTF. The chain employs TRBV6-1 and TRBJ1-2; 8 nucleotides align to TRBD1. The CDR3 has 16 amino acids. Germline values: CDR1 MNHNS, CDR2 SASEGT. Unmatched junction bases numbered 9, after V lost 2 bases and J lost 4 bases.

This chain uses TRBV5-4 with TRBJ1-4, with 8 bases aligning to TRBD1. CDR1 SGHNT and CDR2 YYREEE come from the germline V gene (reference sequence). The V segment lost 4 bases and the J segment 3 bases; nucleotides outside the gene matches: 8. There are 16 residues in the CDR3. The CDR3 DNA reads TGTGCCAGCAGCCCCGACAGGGGTCGACCTAATGAAAAACTGTTTTTT. It is translated as CASSPDRGRPNEKLFF.

The V gene is TRBV5-1, the J gene TRBJ2-5; 9 bases are a match to TRBD2. The CDR3 has 15 residues. CDR1 is SGHRS and CDR2 is YFSETQ in the germline V gene. Unmatched junction bases numbered 3, after V lost 0 bases and J lost 3 bases. CDR3 amino acids: CASSLVSGGKETQYF. CDR3 nucleotides: TGCGCCAGCAGCTTGGTTAGCGGGGGTAAAGAGACCCAGTACTTC.

The chain links TRBV11-2 to TRBJ2-2; TRBD1 matches 8 bases. The germline V gene encodes CDR1 SGHAT and CDR2 FQNNGV. This CDR3 is built from 15 residues. V lost 1 base to trimming and J lost 5 bases; unmatched junction nucleotides: 3. CDR3 coding DNA: TGTGCCAGCAGCTTAGTGGACAGGGTTACCGGGGAGCTGTTTTTT. Protein sequence: CASSLVDRVTGELFF.

This rearrangement joins TRBV27 to TRBJ2-3, with TRBD2 as a possible D gene (5 bases). CDR3 length: 14 amino acids. The V end lost 2 bases, the J end lost 2 bases, and 8 bases lay between the germline ends. Germline CDR1 reads MNHEY; CDR2 reads SMNVEV (reference sequence). This CDR3 reads CASSLGLATDTQYF. The CDR3 DNA is TGTGCCAGCAGTTTAGGGCTAGCCACAGATACGCAGTATTTT.

This chain joins TRBV5-1 and TRBJ1-1; no clear D. V was trimmed by 2 bases and J by 3 bases, leaving 11 bases between them. Germline values: CDR1 SGHRS, CDR2 YFSETQ. The length of the CDR3 is 14 residues. Here the CDR3 reads CASSLGASYTEAFF. CDR3 nucleotides: TGCGCCAGCAGCTTAGGAGCTTCTTACACTGAAGCTTTCTTT.

The rearrangement joins TRBV5-4 to TRBJ2-6, with 7 positions matching TRBD1. Trimming removed 7 bases from V and 0 bases from J; junction bases left unmatched: 7. Germline lookup yields CDR1 SGHNT and CDR2 YYREEE (reference sequence). This CDR3 is built from 16 residues. CDR3 coding DNA: TGTGCCAGCGATGGGGACAGCCCCTCTGGGGCCAACGTCCTGACTTTC. Translated: CASDGDSPSGANVLTF.

The chain uses TRBV15 and TRBJ1-4, with TRBD1 identical over 8 bases. The V and J ends lost 2 bases and 7 bases, in that order; junction bases with no gene match: 9. CDR1 and CDR2 from the germline V gene are LNHNV and YYDKDF (reference sequence). This CDR3 is 16 amino acids long. DNA of the CDR3: TGTGCCACCAGCAGAACTCGGACAGGGCTTGGTGAAAAACTGTTTTTT. Translated: CATSRTRTGLGEKLFF.

The V gene is TRBV2, the J gene TRBJ1-5; D is undetermined. Germline lookup yields CDR1 SNHLY and CDR2 FYNNEI. Deletions cut 7 bases from V and 2 bases from J, with 9 bases between. CDR3 size: 13 residues. CDR3 nucleotides: TGTGCCAGCACTCCCGAGGGCAATCAGCCCCAGCATTTT. The encoded protein is CASTPEGNQPQHF.

The V call is TRBV9, the J call TRBJ1-3; a possible D gene is TRBD1 (6 bases). The CDR3 has 16 residues. V was trimmed by 0 bases and J by 0 bases, leaving 10 bases between them. Germline-derived CDR1 and CDR2 are SGDLS and YYNGEE. The CDR3 spells CASSVDGGISGNTIYF. CDR3 sequence (DNA): TGTGCCAGCAGCGTAGATGGGGGCATCTCTGGAAACACCATATATTTT.

The chain employs TRBV11-2 and TRBJ2-3, with D maybe TRBD1 (6 bases). This CDR3 contains 14 residues. Trimming left V 6 bases short and J 6 bases short, with 16 bases between. Looked up from germline, CDR1 is SGHAT and CDR2 is FQNNGV. The CDR3 DNA reads TGTGCCAGCAGTCTTAACAGGGTTGCGGATACGCAGTATTTT. Translation: CASSLNRVADTQYF. The whole variable domain, remainder taken from reference TRBV11-2 and TRBJ2-3, is EAGVAQSPRYKIIEKRQSVAFWCNPISGHATLYWYQQILGQGPKLLIQFQNNGVVDDSQLPKDRFSAERLKGVDSTLKIQPAKLEDSAVYLCASSLNRVADTQYFGPGTRLTVL.

The chain employs TRBV10-2 and TRBJ2-7; D perhaps matches TRBD2 (6 bases). Between the trimmed V and J ends, which lost 2 bases and 3 bases, there was a span of 8 bases. CDR1 and CDR2 (germline): WSHSY, SAAADI. CDR3 length: 13 amino acids. CDR3 DNA sequence: TGCGCCAGCAGTGAGCGGGGAGGCTACGAGCAGTACTTC. Translation: CASSERGGYEQYF.

The sample holds many counts of this clone. The chain employs TRBV6-5 and TRBJ1-2; the match to TRBD1 covers 8 bases. The germline V gene encodes CDR1 MNHEY and CDR2 SVGAGI. Unmatched junction bases numbered 11, after V lost 6 bases and J lost 8 bases. The CDR3 length is 14 residues. The CDR3 region is CASRETGEVEGYTF. In DNA form, the CDR3 reads TGTGCCAGCAGGGAGACAGGGGAGGTAGAGGGCTACACCTTC.

This clone was seen a handful of times. In DNA, the CDR3 is TGTGCCAGCAGCCGACACGGGACTGGGGGCTACGAGCAGTACTTC. Protein: CASSRHGTGGYEQYF. The V call is TRBV6-5, the J call TRBJ2-7; D is possibly TRBD2 (6 bases). The germline V gene has CDR1 MNHEY and CDR2 SVGAGI. This CDR3 spans 15 amino acids. Between the trimmed V and J ends, which lost 6 bases and 3 bases, there was a span of 18 bases.

CDR3 protein: CASSRDRGLNQPQHF. The CDR3 DNA is TGTGCCAGCAGCCGTGACAGGGGGCTTAATCAGCCCCAGCATTTT. The chain is built from TRBV5-4 and TRBJ1-5, with 10 positions matching TRBD1. CDR3 length: 15 residues. Unmatched junction bases numbered 5, after V lost 4 bases and J lost 4 bases. Germline V gene sequence: CDR1 SGHNT, CDR2 YYREEE (reference sequence).

The CDR3 protein is CASSLTGQGYEQYF. CDR3 DNA sequence: TGTGCCAGCAGCTTAACCGGGCAGGGCTACGAGCAGTACTTC. The V call is TRBV11-2, the J call TRBJ2-7, with D perhaps matching TRBD1 (5 bases). Germline-derived CDR1 and CDR2 are SGHAT and FQNNGV. The V end lost 2 bases, the J end lost 3 bases, and 11 bases lay between the germline ends. The CDR3 is 14 residues long. Combining the CDR3 with reference TRBV11-2 and TRBJ2-7 gives the whole variable domain EAGVAQSPRYKIIEKRQSVAFWCNPISGHATLYWYQQILGQGPKLLIQFQNNGVVDDSQLPKDRFSAERLKGVDSTLKIQPAKLEDSAVYLCASSLTGQGYEQYFGPGTRLTVT.

This clone came up a few times. V gene TRBV7-6 combines with J gene TRBJ1-5; 7 bases fit TRBD1. J was trimmed by 3 bases and V by 3 bases; bases with no gene match: 5. The germline V gene encodes CDR1 SGHVS and CDR2 FNYEAQ. This CDR3 has 15 amino acids. This CDR3 is CASSLGQNPNQPQHF. The CDR3 DNA follows: TGTGCCAGCAGCTTGGGACAGAACCCCAATCAGCCCCAGCATTTT.

This chain links TRBV2 with TRBJ1-3, with TRBD1 as a possible D gene (6 bases). CDR1 and CDR2 from the germline V gene are SNHLY and FYNNEI. The CDR3 extends over 15 amino acids. V lost 0 bases and J lost 4, with 10 bases in between. CDR3 sequence reads: CASSEARTEGNTIYF. DNA of the CDR3: TGTGCCAGCAGTGAAGCCCGGACAGAGGGAAACACCATATATTTT.

This clone was counted a single time. V gene TRBV5-1 combines with J gene TRBJ2-3; tentatively, D is TRBD2 (6 bases). This CDR3 contains 15 residues. The V gene's germline CDR1 is SGHRS and CDR2 YFSETQ. Trimming took off 4 bases at V and 1 base at J, with 13 bases between the two ends. The CDR3 nucleotides read TGCGCCAGCAGCCCTGGAGGGTGGGGCACAGATACGCAGTATTTT. Amino acids: CASSPGGWGTDTQYF. Full variable domain (outside the CDR3, taken from reference TRBV5-1 and TRBJ2-3): KAGVTQTPRYLIKTRGQQVTLSCSPISGHRSVSWYQQTPGQGLQFLFEYFSETQRNKGNFPGRFSGRQFSNSRSEMNVSTLELGDSALYLCASSPGGWGTDTQYFGPGTRLTVL.

The rearrangement links TRBV9 to TRBJ2-3; 13 bases fit TRBD2. The CDR3 length is 20 residues. CDR1 is SGDLS, CDR2 YYNGEE, per germline. With 4 bases clipped from V and 2 bases from J, the junction kept 16 bases outside the gene matches. CDR3 coding DNA: TGTGCCAGCAGCCAACGGACTAGCGGGGGCCGGCCAGGAATCACAGATACGCAGTATTTT. Translating it yields CASSQRTSGGRPGITDTQYF.

This clone has just one count. This chain connects TRBV29-1 to TRBJ1-4, with 10 nucleotides matching TRBD1. The ends lost 3 bases at V and 8 bases at J; junction bases unmatched: 3. This CDR3 spans 13 amino acids. Looked up from germline, CDR1 is SQVTM and CDR2 is ANQGSEA. As DNA, the CDR3 is TGCAGCGTTGAGAGGACAGGGGGGGAAAAACTGTTTTTT. Its translation is CSVERTGGEKLFF.

The CDR3 DNA is TGTGCCAGCTCACCATCTAACTCTGGAAACACCATATATTTT. It specifies CASSPSNSGNTIYF. This chain uses TRBV18 with TRBJ1-3; D is ambiguous. Germline-derived CDR1 and CDR2 are KGHSH and LQKENI. The CDR3 covers 14 residues. Trimming stripped 2 bases from V and 0 bases from J, with 5 bases between.

The chain couples TRBV30 to TRBJ1-1; D uncertain. V was pared by 1 base and J by 1 base, with 7 bases between. CDR1 and CDR2 from the germline V gene are GTSNPN and SVGIG (reference sequence). CDR3 length: 13 amino acids. CDR3 DNA sequence: TGTGCCTGGAGTGACGGGGAGAACACTGAAGCTTTCTTT. Translating gives CAWSDGENTEAFF.